A single sample gave rise to the 5 T cell receptor beta chains below, sequenced in a study of blood T cell repertoires in COVID-19. The assay was immunoSEQ multiplex PCR, and TCRdb's table has in-frame clones only and misses some. The sample has more than 95,000 clones; about 86% are singletons. Material for sequencing was peripheral blood. These receptors all come from a human donor in a cohort sampled during active COVID-19.

The chain employs TRBV30 and TRBJ1-1; D perhaps matches TRBD1 (5 bases). Trimming pared 0 bases from V and 5 bases from J, leaving 10 bases between. Germline V gene lookup returns CDR1 GTSNPN and CDR2 SVGIG (reference sequence). The CDR3 has 13 residues. The CDR3 region is CAWSVAGKTEAFF. CDR3 DNA sequence: TGTGCCTGGAGTGTAGCAGGGAAGACTGAAGCTTTCTTT. The complete variable domain, with remaining parts taken from reference TRBV30 and TRBJ1-1, reads SQTIHQWPATLVQPVGSPLSLECTVEGTSNPNLYWYRQAAGRGLQLLFYSVGIGQISSEVPQNLSASRPQDRQFILSSKKLLLSDSGFYLCAWSVAGKTEAFFGQGTRLTVV.

This chain links TRBV4-3 with TRBJ2-3; 10 bases fit TRBD2. Germline trimming cut 0 bases from V and 7 bases from J; bases unmatched to any gene: 7. Looked up from germline, CDR1 is LGHNA and CDR2 is YSLEER. CDR3 size: 16 residues. Here the CDR3 reads CASSQDISGRVNTQYF. CDR3 coding DNA: TGCGCCAGCAGCCAAGATATCAGCGGGAGGGTGAATACGCAGTATTTT.

For this clone: One end of the junction fails to match germline, which may point to a read error. For the CDR3, the DNA is TGTGCCTGGAGTGTTGAGCGGGGTGGTCTCTTGTTC. Amino acids: CAWSVERGGLLF. This chain joins TRBV30 and TRBJ2-7; 7 bases are a match to TRBD2. Germline CDR1 is GTSNPN and CDR2 is SVGIG (reference sequence). The CDR3 is 12 amino acids.

This rearrangement joins TRBV19 to TRBJ2-7; D is possibly TRBD2 (6 bases). Per the germline V gene, CDR1 is LNHDA and CDR2 is SQIVND (reference sequence). Trimming cost V 3 bases and J 7 bases, with 13 bases left between them. This CDR3 contains 13 residues. The CDR3 DNA is TGTGCCAGTAGTATCAGGGACTCGGGGGAGCAGTACTTC. Protein product: CASSIRDSGEQYF.

The genes are TRBV7-2 and TRBJ2-5, with 11 bases aligning to TRBD2. This CDR3 is built from 16 residues. After removal of 2 bases from V and 5 bases from J, the junction contained 7 bases not matched to a gene. CDR1 is SGHTA and CDR2 is FQGNSA in the germline V gene. DNA for the CDR3: TGTGCCAGCAGCTTAACTAGCGGGGGAGGGAGCGAGACCCAGTACTTC. Translation gives CASSLTSGGGSETQYF. The full variable domain, its missing parts supplied by reference TRBV7-2 and TRBJ2-5, is GAGVSQSPSNKVTEKGKDVELRCDPISGHTALYWYRQSLGQGLEFLIYFQGNSAPDKSGLPSDRFSAERTGGSVSTLTIQRTQQEDSAVYLCASSLTSGGGSETQYFGPGTRLLVL.